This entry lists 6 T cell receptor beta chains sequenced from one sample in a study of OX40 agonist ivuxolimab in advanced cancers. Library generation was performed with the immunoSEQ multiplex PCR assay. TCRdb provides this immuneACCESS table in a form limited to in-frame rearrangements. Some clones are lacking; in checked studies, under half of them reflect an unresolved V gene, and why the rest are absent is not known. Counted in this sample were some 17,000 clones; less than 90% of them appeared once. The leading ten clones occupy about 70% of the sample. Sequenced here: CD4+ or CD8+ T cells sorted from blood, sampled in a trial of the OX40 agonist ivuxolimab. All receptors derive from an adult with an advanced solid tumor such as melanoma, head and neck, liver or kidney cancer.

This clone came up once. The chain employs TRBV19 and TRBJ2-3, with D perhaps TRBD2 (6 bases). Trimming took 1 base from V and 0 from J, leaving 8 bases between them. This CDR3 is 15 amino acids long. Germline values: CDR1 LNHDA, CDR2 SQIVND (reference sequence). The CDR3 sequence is CASSIAGRSTDTQYF. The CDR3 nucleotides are TGTGCCAGTAGTATAGCCGGGAGAAGCACAGATACGCAGTATTTT.

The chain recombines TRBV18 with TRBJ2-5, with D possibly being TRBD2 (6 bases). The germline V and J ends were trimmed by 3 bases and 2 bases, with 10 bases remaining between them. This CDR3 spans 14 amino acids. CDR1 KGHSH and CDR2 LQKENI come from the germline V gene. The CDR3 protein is CASSPAAGQETQYF. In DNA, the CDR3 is TGTGCCAGCTCACCGGCCGCGGGGCAAGAGACCCAGTACTTC.

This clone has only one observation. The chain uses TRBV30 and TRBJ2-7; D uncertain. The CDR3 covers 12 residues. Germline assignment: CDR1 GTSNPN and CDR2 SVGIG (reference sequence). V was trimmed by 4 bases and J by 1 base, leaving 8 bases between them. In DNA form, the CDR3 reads TGTGCCTGGACGCTTGATTCCTACGAGCAGTACTTC. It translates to CAWTLDSYEQYF.

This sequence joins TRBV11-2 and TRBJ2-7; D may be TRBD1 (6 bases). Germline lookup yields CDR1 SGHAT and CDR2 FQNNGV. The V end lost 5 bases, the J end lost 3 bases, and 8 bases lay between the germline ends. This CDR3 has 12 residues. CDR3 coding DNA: TGTGCCAGCAGCAGGGACAACTACGAGCAGTACTTC. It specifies CASSRDNYEQYF.

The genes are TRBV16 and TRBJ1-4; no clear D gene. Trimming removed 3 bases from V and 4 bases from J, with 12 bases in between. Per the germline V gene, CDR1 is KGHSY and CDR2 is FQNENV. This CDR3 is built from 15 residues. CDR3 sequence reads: CASSHDKSINEKLFF. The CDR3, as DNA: TGTGCCAGCAGCCATGATAAATCCATTAATGAAAAACTGTTTTTT.

The CDR3 here is CASSQPTGLAGGAGNEQYF. The CDR3 DNA sequence: TGTGCCAGCAGCCAGCCTACGGGACTAGCGGGAGGTGCTGGGAACGAGCAGTACTTC. The gene calls are TRBV4-2 and TRBJ2-7, with TRBD2 matching over 15 bases. The CDR3 sequence is 19 residues long. V trimming: 3 bases; J trimming: 5 bases; junction bases outside the gene matches: 14. Germline lookup yields CDR1 LGHNA and CDR2 YNFKEQ.